This T cell receptor (beta chain) stems from a study of response to subunit inactivated influenza vaccine. CDR1 and CDR2 from the germline V gene are SGHTA and FQGNSA. The CDR3 runs to 15 residues. Trimming removed 6 bases from V and 1 base from J, with 14 bases in between. TCRdb analysed the RT-PCR reads with MiXCR anew, one entry per CDR3 protein. The sample has roughly 540,000 distinct CDR3 sequences, roughly 25% seen once. The sample also formed part of further work on T cells expressing NK-cell markers. This second study says: Beta-chain TCR cDNA was generated via 5'RACE template switching with UMIs.

The sample in question was CD4+ T cells sorted from PBMCs, obtained 11 to 12 days after vaccination. The chain links TRBV7-2 to TRBJ2-3; D perhaps matches TRBD1 (5 bases). This clonotype was obtained from a man aged 50 to 59 who received an inactivated influenza vaccine. The CDR3 reads CASSTQPRGTDTQYF. In DNA, the CDR3 is TGTGCCAGCAGTACCCAGCCCAGGGGCACAGATACGCAGTATTTT.